Here is one T cell receptor beta chain with its context. Its antigen is unknown. It has no much larger one-base neighbor in the sample; base qualities were not kept. The data were taken from a study of PD-1 blockade in mismatch repair-deficient tumors (dated by TCRdb to 2017 to 2019). A note on the overall study: Between September 2013 and late 2016, the trial enrolled 65 to 95 consecutive patients with approximately 12 types of mismatch repair-deficient cancer, all of whom had received prior treatment and were progressing. Deep sequencing of TCR CDR3 regions was used to track tumor-associated T cell clones in peripheral blood of patients responding to PD-1 blockade.

For every enrolled patient, mismatch repair deficiency was confirmed by either polymerase chain reaction or immunohistochemistry. TCR sequencing was performed for three patients who responded to pembrolizumab therapy. Pembrolizumab PD-1 blockade was prospectively tested in advanced mismatch repair-deficient cancers, regardless of tissue of origin, in the phase II trial. Peripheral blood T cell samples were gathered serially, both before PD-1 blockade started and at multiple time points afterward. Blood sampling times were expressed in weeks after the first pembrolizumab dose. To prepare the library, the immunoSEQ multiplex PCR assay was applied. TCRdb holds this immuneACCESS table with in-frame rearrangements only. Some clones are missing; in checked studies, unresolved V genes explain under half, and the rest has no known cause. This sample is represented by tens of thousands of clones; more than 75% of them were singletons. Of the sample, 3.3% falls within the top ten clones.

Broad study findings and their caveats: After pembrolizumab, tumor-resident clones, which were often undetectable in blood before treatment, expanded rapidly and then contracted, generally ahead of radiologic responses.

The source was peripheral blood, collected 4 weeks after starting pembrolizumab. The receptor's source is an adult with mismatch repair-deficient cancer.

The bases read TGCAGCGTTCACGGGAATCGGGAGACCCAGTACTTC. Its amino acids are CSVHGNRETQYF. This receptor chain uses TRBV29-1 and TRBJ2-5; TRBD2 is possibly the D segment (5 matching bases). The CDR3 runs 12 amino acids, cysteine and phenylalanine included. Only the CDR3 region is kept as DNA, spanning 36 bases read in frame from base 1. CDR1 SQVTM and CDR2 ANQGSEA are derived from the germline V gene. At the junction V is shortened by 5 bases and J by 5 bases, with 12 bases in between.